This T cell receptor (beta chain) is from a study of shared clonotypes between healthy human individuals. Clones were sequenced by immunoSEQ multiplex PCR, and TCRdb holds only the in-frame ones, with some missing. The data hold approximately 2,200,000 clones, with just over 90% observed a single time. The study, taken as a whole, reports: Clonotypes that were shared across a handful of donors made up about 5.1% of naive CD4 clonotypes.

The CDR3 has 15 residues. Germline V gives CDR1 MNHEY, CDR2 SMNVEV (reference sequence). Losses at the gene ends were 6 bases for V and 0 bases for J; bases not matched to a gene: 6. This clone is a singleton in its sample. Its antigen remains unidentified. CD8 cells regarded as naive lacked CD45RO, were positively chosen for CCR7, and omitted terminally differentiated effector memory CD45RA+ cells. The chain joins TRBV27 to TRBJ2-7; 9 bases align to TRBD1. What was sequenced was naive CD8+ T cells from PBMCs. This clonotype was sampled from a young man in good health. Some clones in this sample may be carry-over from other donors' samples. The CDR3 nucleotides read TGTGCCAGCAGGGGATGGGACAGGGCCTCCTACGAGCAGTACTTC. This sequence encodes CASRGWDRASYEQYF.